This entry lists 17 T cell receptor beta chains sequenced from one sample in a study of T-cell reconstitution after alpha-beta-depleted transplantation in children. Unique molecular identifiers tagged the TCRbeta library. Each CDR3 protein is one row after TCRdb ran MiXCR on the PCR reads. In the table there are some 460,000 distinct CDR3 sequences, about 17% of which are singletons. The specimen was PBMCs, mostly from graft donor cells, collected 360 days after TCRalphabeta/CD19-depleted stem cell transplant. These TCRs come from a boy younger than two who had a stem cell transplant for Wiskott-Aldrich syndrome, so the T cells may come from the graft donor.

CDR3 nucleotide sequence: TGCGCCAGCAGCCCTGCTGGGGGACCAGGCAATGAGCAGTTCTTC. Translation gives CASSPAGGPGNEQFF. The J gene is TRBJ2-1, the V gene TRBV5-1, with D perhaps given as TRBD1 or TRBD2 (5 bases each). Between the trimmed V and J ends, which lost 4 bases and 6 bases, there was a span of 17 bases. Germline-derived CDR1 and CDR2 are SGHRS and YFSETQ. CDR3 length: 15 residues.

This clonotype was found many times. The chain joins TRBV24-1 to TRBJ2-2, with D possibly TRBD2 on 6 matching bases. V was shortened by 0 bases and J by 3 bases, with 13 bases between the two germline ends. Germline values: CDR1 KGHDR, CDR2 SFDVKD. The CDR3 length is 17 residues. The CDR3 DNA reads TGTGCCACCAGTGATTTGGGGGTTAGCGGTCACACCGGGGAGCTGTTTTTT. The encoded protein is CATSDLGVSGHTGELFF.

The rearrangement links TRBV7-6 to TRBJ2-1; 10 nucleotides line up with TRBD2. The CDR3 covers 14 residues. In germline, CDR1 is SGHVS, CDR2 FNYEAQ. Trimming removed 7 bases from V and 4 bases from J; junction bases left unmatched: 4. CDR3 loop: CASNTAGGYNEQFF. CDR3 nucleotides: TGTGCCAGCAACACAGCGGGAGGGTACAATGAGCAGTTCTTC.

This clonotype was detected only a few times. V usage is TRBV27 and J usage is TRBJ2-2; TRBD2 is a possible D gene (5 bases). The germline V gene has CDR1 MNHEY and CDR2 SMNVEV (reference sequence). The CDR3 runs to 16 residues. Between the trimmed V and J ends, which lost 1 base and 1 base, there was a span of 10 bases. CDR3 DNA sequence: TGTGCCAGCAGTTTATATGCGGGTCAGAACACCGGGGAGCTGTTTTTT. Translated: CASSLYAGQNTGELFF.

In this sample, this clonotype turned up a few times. CDR3 in amino acids: CASSPGQGRKKTGELFF. As DNA, the CDR3 is TGTGCCAGCAGCCCGGGACAGGGGAGAAAAAAAACCGGGGAGCTGTTTTTT. The V call is TRBV12-3 or TRBV12-4, the J call TRBJ2-2, with 10 bases fitting TRBD1. The CDR3 runs 17 residues. V was clipped by 6 bases and J by 5 bases; unmatched bases: 12.

The rearrangement uses TRBV15 and TRBJ2-7; D remains unclear. V lost 5 bases and J lost 2, with 13 bases in between. Looked up from germline, CDR1 is LNHNV and CDR2 is YYDKDF (reference sequence). CDR3 size: 14 residues. The CDR3 nucleotides read TGTGCCACCAGCCAGACGGGTTTTGCCTACGAGCAGTACTTC. This codes for CATSQTGFAYEQYF.

This clonotype was observed a few times. V is TRBV29-1 and J is TRBJ2-1; 8 bases are shared with TRBD2. Per the germline V gene, CDR1 is SQVTM and CDR2 is ANQGSEA. This CDR3 has 14 amino acids. V dropped 3 bases and J dropped 5; count of bases not matched to a gene: 6. CDR3 DNA: TGCAGCGTTGACCGGGGGGGCTTCAACAATGAGCAGTTCTTC. Translation gives CSVDRGGFNNEQFF.

This clonotype showed up just a few times. V gene TRBV20-1 combines with J gene TRBJ2-3, with 8 bases that match TRBD2. The CDR3 runs 15 residues. V shed 5 bases and J 0 bases; nucleotides not matched to a gene: 7. Germline values: CDR1 DFQATT, CDR2 SNEGSKA (reference sequence). The CDR3 DNA is TGCAGTGCTTTCCAACTAGCGGCTAGCACAGATACGCAGTATTTT. Translated: CSAFQLAASTDTQYF.

There are many counts of this clonotype. This chain links TRBV2 with TRBJ1-1; 7 bases are a match to TRBD1. J gave up 2 bases and V 6 bases, and 3 bases lay outside the gene matches. Germline CDR1 is SNHLY and CDR2 is FYNNEI. This CDR3 has 13 residues. CDR3 in DNA: TGTGCCAGCAGGGGGACAGTCAACACTGAAGCTTTCTTT. It is translated as CASRGTVNTEAFF.

This clonotype was picked up many times. The chain uses TRBV12-3 or TRBV12-4 and TRBJ2-1; unclear D gene. V dropped 2 bases and J dropped 9 bases, with 17 bases sitting between them. CDR3 length: 15 residues. The CDR3, as DNA: TGTGCCAGCAGTTTATGGTCCGATGGGGTGGGTGAGCAGTTCTTC. Residues: CASSLWSDGVGEQFF.

The chain links TRBV6-5 to TRBJ2-1; possibly TRBD1 for D (6 bases). This CDR3 contains 15 residues. Trimming took 5 bases from V and 5 from J, leaving 16 bases between them. In germline, CDR1 is MNHEY, CDR2 SVGAGI. The CDR3 region has the DNA TGTGCCAGCAGTAACCAGGGGAAACTGAACAATGAGCAGTTCTTC. This encodes CASSNQGKLNNEQFF.

This clonotype was seen more than once but under ten times. V is TRBV27 and J is TRBJ2-2; TRBD1 might be the D (6 bases). The CDR3 spans 16 residues. With 5 bases removed from V and 5 bases from J, the gap between germline ends came to 18 bases. The V gene's germline CDR1 is MNHEY and CDR2 SMNVEV (reference sequence). The CDR3 spells CASSVHPGHLTGELFF. CDR3 in DNA: TGTGCCAGCAGTGTCCATCCGGGACATCTAACCGGGGAGCTGTTTTTT.

This chain connects TRBV2 to TRBJ2-5, with D possibly matching TRBD1 (5 bases). The germline V gene has CDR1 SNHLY and CDR2 FYNNEI. The CDR3 length is 14 residues. V lost 3 bases, J lost 4 bases, and 12 bases lay in between. This CDR3 reads CASSDPGRGETQYF. For the CDR3, the DNA is TGTGCCAGCAGTGACCCAGGAAGGGGAGAGACCCAGTACTTC. The variable domain in full, completed from reference TRBV2 and TRBJ2-5, reads EPEVTQTPSHQVTQMGQEVILRCVPISNHLYFYWYRQILGQKVEFLVSFYNNEISEKSEIFDDQFSVERPDGSNFTLKIRSTKLEDSAMYFCASSDPGRGETQYFGPGTRLLVL.

This clonotype was picked up many times. The DNA of the CDR3 is TGTGCCAGCAGCGTTTTCGGAAATGAGCAGTTCTTC. It encodes CASSVFGNEQFF. The chain employs TRBV7-9 and TRBJ2-1; D call uncertain. The CDR3 runs to 12 residues. Germline V gene sequence: CDR1 SEHNR, CDR2 FQNEAQ (reference sequence). The V and J ends lost 5 bases and 7 bases respectively, with 9 bases between them. Together with reference TRBV7-9 and TRBJ2-1, the CDR3 gives the full variable domain: DTGVSQNPRHKITKRGQNVTFRCDPISEHNRLYWYRQTLGQGPEFLTYFQNEAQLEKSRLLSDRFSAERPKGSFSTLEIQRTEQGDSAMYLCASSVFGNEQFFGPGTRLTVL.

The table lists this clonotype with a few counts. The chain employs TRBV20-1 and TRBJ2-5, with D possibly called TRBD1 or TRBD2 (5 bases each). Trimming pared 6 bases from V and 0 bases from J, leaving 8 bases between. CDR3 length equals 12 residues. Germline V gives CDR1 DFQATT, CDR2 SNEGSKA (reference sequence). In DNA form, the CDR3 reads TGCAGTGCAGTGGGGGACCAAGAGACCCAGTACTTC. Protein product: CSAVGDQETQYF.

In this sample, this clonotype turned up a few times. The gene calls are TRBV7-6 and TRBJ2-3; a possible D gene is TRBD1 (6 bases). V was clipped by 5 bases and J by 6 bases, with 12 bases between them. The length of the CDR3 is 13 residues. The V gene's germline CDR1 is SGHVS and CDR2 FNYEAQ. The CDR3 loop is CASSRVTGDTQYF. CDR3 DNA: TGTGCCAGCAGCCGCGTCACAGGGGATACGCAGTATTTT.

This clonotype was found a few times. The rearrangement joins TRBV10-1 to TRBJ2-5; possibly TRBD1 for D (6 bases). Trimming pared 6 bases from V and 0 bases from J, leaving 11 bases between. CDR1 and CDR2 from the germline V gene are WNHNN and SYGVQD (reference sequence). The length of the CDR3 is 14 residues. CDR3 sequence reads: CASSHTGNQETQYF. The CDR3 DNA sequence: TGCGCCAGCAGCCACACAGGGAACCAAGAGACCCAGTACTTC.